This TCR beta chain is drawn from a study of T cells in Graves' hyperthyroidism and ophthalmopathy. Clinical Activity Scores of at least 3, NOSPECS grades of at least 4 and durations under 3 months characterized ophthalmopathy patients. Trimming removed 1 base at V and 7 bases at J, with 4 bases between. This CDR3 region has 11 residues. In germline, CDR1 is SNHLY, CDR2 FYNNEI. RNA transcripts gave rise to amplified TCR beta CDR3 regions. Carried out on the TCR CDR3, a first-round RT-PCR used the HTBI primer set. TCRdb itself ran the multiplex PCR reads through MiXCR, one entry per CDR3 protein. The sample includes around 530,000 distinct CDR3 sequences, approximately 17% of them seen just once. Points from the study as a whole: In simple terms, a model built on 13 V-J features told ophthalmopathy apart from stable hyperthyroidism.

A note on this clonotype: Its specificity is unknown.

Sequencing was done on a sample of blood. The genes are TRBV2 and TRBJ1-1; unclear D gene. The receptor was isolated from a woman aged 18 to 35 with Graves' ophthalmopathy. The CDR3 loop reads CASSEGYEAFF. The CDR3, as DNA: TGTGCCAGCAGTGAAGGATATGAAGCTTTCTTT.